Following are 2 T cell receptor beta chains from one sample sequenced in a study of Ad26.COV2.S vaccination and SARS-CoV-2 variants. Repertoires were generated with immunoSEQ multiplex PCR, while TCRdb's copy carries only in-frame clones and drops some. The sample lists roughly 300,000 clones, about 86% seen once, with approximately 11% in the top ten. Treatment given: approximately 18 received Ad26.COV2.S at low or high dose, single or two shots; 5 received placebo; per-sample allocation not given. Repertoires come from day 63 after the first vaccine or placebo injection. Specimen: peripheral blood, collected in a trial of Ad26.COV2.S vaccine versus placebo. The receptors here all came from a person between 18 and 59 years old who received the Ad26.COV2.S COVID-19 vaccine or a placebo.

V usage is TRBV27 and J usage is TRBJ2-5; TRBD2 agrees at 13 bases. CDR3 size: 16 residues. Germline assignment: CDR1 MNHEY and CDR2 SMNVEV (reference sequence). V dropped 2 bases and J dropped 5; count of bases not matched to a gene: 5. This chain's CDR3 is CASSLGLAGEGETQYF. DNA of the CDR3: TGTGCCAGCAGTTTAGGACTAGCGGGAGAGGGGGAGACCCAGTACTTC.

The chain recombines TRBV9 with TRBJ2-6, with D uncertain. Germline V gives CDR1 SGDLS, CDR2 YYNGEE. With 7 bases removed from V and 1 base from J, the gap between germline ends came to 0 bases. The CDR3 sequence is 11 residues long. DNA of the CDR3: TGTGCCAGCTCTGGGGCCAACGTCCTGACTTTC. Translated: CASSGANVLTF. The whole variable domain, remainder taken from reference TRBV9 and TRBJ2-6, is DSGVTQTPKHLITATGQRVTLRCSPRSGDLSVYWYQQSLDQGLQFLIQYYNGEERAKGNILERFSAQQFPDLHSELNLSSLELGDSALYFCASSGANVLTFGAGSRLTVL.